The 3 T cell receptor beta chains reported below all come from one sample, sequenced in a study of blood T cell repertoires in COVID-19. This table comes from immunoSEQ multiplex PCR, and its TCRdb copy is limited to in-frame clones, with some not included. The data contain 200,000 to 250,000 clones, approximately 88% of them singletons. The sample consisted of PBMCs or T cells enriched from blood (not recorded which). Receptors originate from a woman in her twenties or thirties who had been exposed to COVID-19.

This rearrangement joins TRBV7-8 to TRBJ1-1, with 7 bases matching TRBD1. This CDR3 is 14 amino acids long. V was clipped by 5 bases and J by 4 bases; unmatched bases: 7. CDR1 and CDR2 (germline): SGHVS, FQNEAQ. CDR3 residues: CASSPRTGLTEAFF. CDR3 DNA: TGTGCCAGCAGCCCCCGGACAGGACTCACTGAAGCTTTCTTT.

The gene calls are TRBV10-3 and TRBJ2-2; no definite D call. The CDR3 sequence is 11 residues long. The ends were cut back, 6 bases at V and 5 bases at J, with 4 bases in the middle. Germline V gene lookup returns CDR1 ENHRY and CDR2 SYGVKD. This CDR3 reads CAIRSTGELFF. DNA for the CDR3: TGTGCCATCAGATCTACCGGGGAGCTGTTTTTT.

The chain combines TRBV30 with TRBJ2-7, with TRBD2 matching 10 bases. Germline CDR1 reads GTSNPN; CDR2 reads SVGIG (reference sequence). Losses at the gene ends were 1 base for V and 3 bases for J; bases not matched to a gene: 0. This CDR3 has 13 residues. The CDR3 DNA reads TGTGCCTGGAGTGGACTAGCGGGCTACGAGCAGTACTTC. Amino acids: CAWSGLAGYEQYF.